Presented here are 4 T cell receptor beta chains from one specimen sequenced in a study of CD8+CD57+ T cells in acquired aplastic anemia. The study profiled TCR beta VDJ and CDR3 using genomic DNA as template. TCRdb re-analysed the reads in MiXCR, keeping a single row per CDR3 protein. The sample has 400,000 to 450,000 distinct CDR3 sequences; approximately 70% are singletons. The sequenced sample was sorted CD4+, CD8+, or CD8+CD57+ T cells (not recorded which) from PBMCs. The source of these receptors is a human donor in good health, serving as a control.

The chain recombines TRBV5-1 with TRBJ2-7, with D unclear. CDR3 size: 14 residues. Germline lookup yields CDR1 SGHRS and CDR2 YFSETQ. V lost 4 bases and J 5 bases, leaving 16 bases between the germline ends. This CDR3 reads CASSPSPESNEQYF. The CDR3 DNA reads as TGCGCCAGCAGCCCAAGTCCGGAGTCCAACGAGCAGTACTTC.

The sample holds a few counts of this clonotype. The chain recombines TRBV7-9 with TRBJ2-7; D unclear. Germline CDR1 SEHNR, CDR2 FQNEAQ (reference sequence). The length of the CDR3 is 12 residues. V gave up 5 bases and J gave up 6 bases, with 11 bases separating them. The CDR3 is CASSPDRGEQYF. For the CDR3, the DNA is TGTGCCAGCAGCCCGGACCGCGGCGAGCAGTACTTC.

With respect to this clonotype: A read error may produce the germline difference seen at one junction end. This chain uses TRBV9 with TRBJ1-5, with D maybe TRBD1 (5 bases). The germline V gene encodes CDR1 SGDLS and CDR2 YYNGEE. The CDR3 spans 14 residues. This chain's CDR3 is CASGAGTSGENPNF. In DNA form, the CDR3 reads TGTGCCAGCGGCGCCGGGACTAGCGGGGAAAACCCGAATTTT.

The chain links TRBV7-2 to TRBJ1-1; perhaps TRBD1 as D (5 bases). CDR3 length: 14 residues. V gave up 3 bases and J gave up 10 bases, with 18 bases separating them. Germline V gene sequence: CDR1 SGHTA, CDR2 FQGNSA. The CDR3 loop reads CASSFSGHADAAFF. Written as DNA, the CDR3 is TGTGCCAGCAGCTTCTCTGGACACGCTGATGCAGCTTTCTTT.